In its sample, the clone carrying this T cell receptor beta chain was seen once. Its antigen is currently unknown. This sample was taken from a study of PD-1 blockade in mismatch repair-deficient tumors. In the study overall: Patients had about a dozen mismatch repair-deficient cancer types, all previously treated and progressing. Study-wide findings and caveats: Tumor-resident clones, often undetectable pretreatment in blood, expanded then contracted after pembrolizumab.

The method was immunoSEQ multiplex PCR; TCRdb's version includes in-frame clones alone and lacks a portion of them. The sample has 100,000 to 150,000 clones, around 83% seen once; the top ten hold about 14%. The CDR3 spans 15 residues. Germline V CDR1 and CDR2: LNHDA, SQIVND (reference sequence). V trimming: 5 bases; J trimming: 5 bases; junction bases outside the gene matches: 10. Every patient had mismatch repair deficiency by PCR or immunohistochemistry. Three pembrolizumab responders had their TCRs sequenced. The receptor comes from an adult with mismatch repair-deficient cancer. The chain couples TRBV19 to TRBJ2-3; TRBD1 agrees at 7 bases. This specimen consisted of peripheral blood, obtained 44 weeks after starting pembrolizumab. The CDR3 protein is CASSPWDSTLDTQYF. CDR3 in DNA: TGTGCCAGTAGTCCCTGGGACAGTACCCTAGATACGCAGTATTTT. Using reference TRBV19 and TRBJ2-3 for the parts outside the CDR3, the full variable domain is DGGITQSPKYLFRKEGQNVTLSCEQNLNHDAMYWYRQDPGQGLRLIYYSQIVNDFQKGDIAEGYSVSREKKESFPLTVTSAQKNPTAFYLCASSPWDSTLDTQYFGPGTRLTVL.